A selection of T cell receptor beta chains follows, all from one sample in a study of shared clonotypes between healthy human individuals. The repertoire was sequenced with immunoSEQ multiplex PCR; TCRdb's copy has only in-frame clones and lacks some. This repertoire shows 1.5 million to 2.5 million clones, about 95% found once; its top ten account for 0.95% to 1.5%. Material: naive CD8+ T cells sorted from blood. The receptors come from a man between 18 and 29 years old in good health. Both conserved end residues are part of each CDR3. D genes are given only for firm matches. Expanded clones are given a class, and other clones once, few, many or no size at all.

j_call v_call clone_size d_call cdr3_aa cdr3_nt
TRBJ2-1 TRBV7-6 NA TRBD2 CASSLVLAGDQEFF TGTGCCAGCAGCTTGGTACTAGCGGGAGATCAGGAGTTCTTC
TRBJ1-5 TRBV6-4 NA TRBD1 CASTLTGQGSQREQPQHF TGTGCCAGCACCCTTACGGGACAGGGGTCCCAGAGAGAACAGCCCCAGCATTTT
TRBJ1-2 TRBV7-9 NA NA CASSWPDRPPNYGYTF TGTGCCAGCAGCTGGCCCGACAGGCCACCTAACTATGGCTACACCTTC
TRBJ1-2 TRBV29-1 NA NA CSVEGANGYTF TGCAGCGTTGAGGGGGCGAATGGCTACACCTTC
TRBJ1-3 TRBV30 NA NA CAWSGTYSGNTIYF TGTGCCTGGAGTGGAACCTACTCTGGAAACACCATATATTTT
TRBJ2-1 TRBV7-9 NA NA CASSLVNNEQFF TGTGCCAGCAGCTTAGTTAACAATGAGCAGTTCTTC
TRBJ2-3 TRBV4-1 NA NA CASSQGGGTQYF TGCGCCAGCAGCCAAGGGGGCGGTACGCAGTATTTT
TRBJ2-5 TRBV29-1 NA NA CSVWTAQETQYF TGCAGCGTCTGGACAGCCCAAGAGACCCAGTACTTC
TRBJ2-2 TRBV7-9 NA NA CASSLTTGELFF TGTGCCAGCAGCCTTACCACCGGGGAGCTGTTTTTT
TRBJ2-5 TRBV11-2 NA NA CASSLTGKDQYF TGTGCCAGCAGCTTAACAGGCAAGGACCAGTACTTC
TRBJ1-6 TRBV27 NA NA CAIGDNSPLHF TGTGCCATAGGGGATAATTCACCCCTCCACTTT
TRBJ2-7 TRBV4-1 NA NA CASSQGLGSSYEQYF TGCGCCAGCAGCCAAGGCCTAGGGAGCTCCTACGAGCAGTACTTC
TRBJ2-1 TRBV5-1 NA NA CASSLGVLEQFF TGCGCCAGCAGCTTGGGGGTCCTTGAGCAGTTCTTC
TRBJ1-3 TRBV9 NA NA CASSVDNSGNTIYF TGTGCCAGCAGCGTAGATAACTCTGGAAACACCATATATTTT
TRBJ1-1 TRBV9 NA NA CASSGRQAGSTEAFF TGTGCCAGCAGCGGGCGACAGGCGGGGAGCACTGAAGCTTTCTTT
TRBJ2-7 TRBV18 NA NA CASSPIVQDTYEQYF TGTGCCAGCTCACCTATCGTACAGGACACCTACGAGCAGTACTTC
TRBJ1-5 TRBV19 NA TRBD1 CATTGTGVEPQHF TGTGCCACCACCGGGACAGGGGTAGAGCCCCAGCATTTT
TRBJ2-7 TRBV2 NA TRBD1 CASGPPGQGGTSGYEQYF TGTGCCAGCGGCCCCCCTGGACAGGGGGGAACTAGCGGATACGAGCAGTACTTC
TRBJ1-2 TRBV9 NA TRBD1 CASSPDGTDYGYTF TGTGCCAGCAGCCCCGACGGGACAGACTATGGCTACACCTTC
TRBJ1-1 TRBV27 NA NA CASSFWADSYAFF TGTGCCAGCAGTTTTTGGGCAGACAGCTACGCTTTCTTT
TRBJ2-1 TRBV7-9 NA TRBD2 CASTISGENEQFF TGTGCCAGCACTATTAGCGGGGAGAATGAGCAGTTCTTC
TRBJ1-2 TRBV4-3 NA NA CASSQEVVGNYGYTF TGCGCCAGCAGCCAAGAAGTTGTCGGTAACTATGGCTACACCTTC
TRBJ2-5 TRBV11-2 NA NA CASSSGQDLQETQYF TGTGCCAGCAGCTCGGGACAAGACCTCCAAGAGACCCAGTACTTC
TRBJ2-4 TRBV7-9 NA NA CASSLALETPPPIQYF TGTGCCAGCAGCTTAGCTTTAGAGACTCCGCCTCCCATTCAGTACTTC
TRBJ2-6 TRBV10-3 NA NA CAISEFADSGANVLTF TGTGCCATCAGTGAGTTTGCAGACTCTGGGGCCAACGTCCTGACTTTC
TRBJ2-5 TRBV2 NA TRBD2 CASSPPGLAGGKVLRETQYF TGTGCCAGCAGTCCACCGGGACTAGCGGGAGGAAAGGTTTTGAGGGAGACCCAGTACTTC
TRBJ2-2 TRBV9 NA TRBD2 CASSLTTKRLAENTGELFF TGTGCCAGCAGCCTCACAACAAAGAGGCTAGCGGAAAACACCGGGGAGCTGTTTTTT
TRBJ1-1 TRBV4-3 once NA CASSPGDLNTEAFF TGCGCCAGCAGCCCGGGGGACCTGAACACTGAAGCTTTCTTT
TRBJ1-3 TRBV19 few NA CASSIAVYSGNTIYF TGTGCCAGTAGTATAGCAGTTTACTCTGGAAACACCATATATTTT
TRBJ2-5 TRBV29-1 NA NA CSVEDWSRGVQETQYF TGCAGCGTTGAAGATTGGTCTAGAGGGGTCCAAGAGACCCAGTACTTC
TRBJ1-1 TRBV7-9 NA TRBD1 CASSDSGQGNTEAFF TGTGCCAGCAGCGATTCGGGACAGGGGAACACTGAAGCTTTCTTT
TRBJ1-1 TRBV29-1 once NA CSVEPGGDSGDTEAFF TGCAGCGTAGAACCGGGCGGCGACAGTGGGGACACTGAAGCTTTCTTT
TRBJ2-1 TRBV6-5 NA NA CASSQPSSYNEQFF TGTGCCAGCAGTCAGCCCAGCTCCTACAATGAGCAGTTCTTC
TRBJ1-1 TRBV30 NA NA CAWSPGGIRPEAFF TGTGCCTGGAGTCCCGGGGGGATTCGGCCTGAAGCTTTCTTT
TRBJ1-1 TRBV7-9 NA NA CASSLYGEAFF TGTGCCAGCAGCTTATACGGGGAAGCTTTCTTT
TRBJ2-7 TRBV19 once TRBD1 CASSISGTAPYEQYF TGTGCCAGTAGTATCTCCGGGACAGCCCCCTACGAGCAGTACTTC
TRBJ2-3 TRBV7-8 NA TRBD2 CASSLSGGWDTQYF TGTGCCAGCAGCTTAAGCGGGGGATGGGATACGCAGTATTTT
TRBJ2-7 TRBV4-1 NA NA CASSQELGAEAEREQYF TGCGCCAGCAGCCAAGAGCTGGGAGCTGAGGCGGAGCGGGAGCAGTACTTC
TRBJ1-1 TRBV6-5 NA NA CASSYSGGFLNTEAFF TGTGCCAGCAGTTACTCCGGGGGGTTCTTAAACACTGAAGCTTTCTTT
TRBJ2-7 TRBV9 once NA CASSLADKLSYEQYF TGTGCCAGCAGCCTGGCCGACAAGCTCTCCTACGAGCAGTACTTC
TRBJ1-1 TRBV11-2 NA NA CASSSGMNTEAFF TGTGCCAGCAGCTCCGGGATGAACACTGAAGCTTTCTTT
TRBJ2-3 TRBV12-5 NA TRBD1 CASGPGDRALTDTQYF TGTGCTAGTGGACCCGGGGACAGGGCCCTCACAGATACGCAGTATTTT
TRBJ2-3 TRBV6-5 NA NA CASSYQVMGTDTQYF TGTGCCAGCAGTTACCAGGTTATGGGCACAGATACGCAGTATTTT
TRBJ2-7 TRBV28 NA NA CASSPIGTEAYEQYF TGTGCCAGCAGTCCGATCGGGACGGAAGCCTACGAGCAGTACTTC
TRBJ2-7 TRBV27 once NA CASSLHPSSYEQYF TGTGCCAGCAGTTTACACCCGAGCTCCTACGAGCAGTACTTC
TRBJ2-7 TRBV9 NA TRBD1 CASSPQGAFYEQYF TGTGCCAGCAGTCCACAGGGGGCTTTTTACGAGCAGTACTTC
TRBJ2-7 TRBV9 NA TRBD1 CASSDGQGNYEQYF TGTGCCAGCAGCGACGGACAGGGAAATTACGAGCAGTACTTC
TRBJ2-5 TRBV29-1 NA TRBD1 CSVAGQGALEPPSRQETQYF TGCAGCGTTGCGGGACAGGGCGCGCTTGAGCCGCCAAGCCGACAAGAGACCCAGTACTTC
TRBJ2-6 TRBV9 NA TRBD2 CASSELAGGPFLGSALTF TGTGCCAGCAGCGAACTAGCGGGGGGGCCTTTCTTGGGCTCCGCCCTGACTTTC
TRBJ2-6 TRBV27 NA NA CATRQGGRANVLTF TGTGCCACCAGACAGGGAGGGAGAGCCAACGTCCTGACTTTC
TRBJ2-2 TRBV5-8 NA NA CASSSQGRELFF TGTGCCAGCAGCTCACAGGGACGGGAGCTGTTTTTT